The 30 T cell receptor beta chains below come from one sample, sequenced in a study of shared clonotypes between healthy human individuals. Repertoires were generated with immunoSEQ multiplex PCR, while TCRdb's copy carries only in-frame clones and drops some. The sample yields about 600,000 clones, almost 97% seen once. Sequencing input: naive CD4+ T cells sorted from blood. The subset denotes: CD45RA+ positively selected. The receptors stem from a woman in her twenties or thirties in good health.

The rearrangement uses TRBV7-9 and TRBJ1-2; 7 bases are shared with TRBD1. This CDR3 region has 15 residues. V lost 2 bases to trimming and J lost 7 bases; unmatched junction nucleotides: 10. Germline V CDR1 and CDR2: SEHNR, FQNEAQ (reference sequence). The CDR3 nucleotides are TGTGCCAGCAGCTTATCAGCTGACAGGGCGGTTGGCTACACCTTC. Residues: CASSLSADRAVGYTF.

The gene calls are TRBV2 and TRBJ1-1; D remains ambiguous. The CDR3 covers 13 residues. Germline CDR1 SNHLY, CDR2 FYNNEI. V lost 6 bases and J lost 1, with 9 bases in between. CDR3 amino acids: CASSGDRNTEAFF. DNA for the CDR3: TGTGCCAGCAGCGGAGACCGGAACACTGAAGCTTTCTTT.

This clone was seen only once. The chain couples TRBV29-1 to TRBJ2-4; D is perhaps TRBD2 (5 bases). V gave up 4 bases and J gave up 15 bases, with 10 bases separating them. This CDR3 region has 9 residues. Germline V gene lookup returns CDR1 SQVTM and CDR2 ANQGSEA. The CDR3 sequence: CSVGGFPYF. In nucleotides, the CDR3 is TGCAGCGTTGGCGGGTTTCCGTACTTC. Full variable domain (remainder filled in from reference TRBV29-1 and TRBJ2-4): SAVISQKPSRDICQRGTSLTIQCQVDSQVTMMFWYRQQPGQSLTLIATANQGSEATYESGFVIDKFPISRPNLTFSTLTVSNMSPEDSSIYLCSVGGFPYFGAGTRLSVL.

This clone was observed once. DNA for the CDR3: TGTGCCAGCAGTTACTCGAGTGCTAGCGGGACCAATGAGCAGTTCTTC. This gives the protein CASSYSSASGTNEQFF. The genes are TRBV6-5 and TRBJ2-1; 9 bases match TRBD2. This CDR3 is 16 amino acids long. CDR1 MNHEY and CDR2 SVGAGI come from the germline V gene. Unmatched junction bases numbered 6, after V lost 0 bases and J lost 6 bases.

This clone has only one observation. The chain combines TRBV2 with TRBJ1-2; 7 bases fit TRBD1. The CDR3 totals 14 residues. Germline values: CDR1 SNHLY, CDR2 FYNNEI. After removal of 7 bases from V and 9 bases from J, the junction contained 14 bases not matched to a gene. CDR3 region: CASIGLGGTASYTF. For the CDR3, the DNA is TGTGCCAGCATTGGTCTAGGTGGGACAGCAAGCTACACCTTC.

This clone was counted a few times. The V call is TRBV7-8, the J call TRBJ1-1, with a tentative D call TRBD1 (5 bases). The CDR3 is 14 amino acids. CDR1 is SGHVS, CDR2 FQNEAQ, per germline. Deletions cut 1 base from V and 4 bases from J, with 10 bases between. The CDR3 DNA sequence: TGTGCCAGCAGCTTAGGGGGGTGGCCCACTGAAGCTTTCTTT. As protein: CASSLGGWPTEAFF.

A single count supports this clone. J is TRBJ2-5 and V is TRBV27; 7 bases are shared with TRBD2. CDR3 size: 15 residues. Germline V gene sequence: CDR1 MNHEY, CDR2 SMNVEV (reference sequence). V lost 4 bases and J lost 5; bases outside the gene matches: 10. This CDR3 reads CASSWEWGGPETQYF. CDR3 sequence (DNA): TGTGCCAGCAGTTGGGAATGGGGGGGACCCGAGACCCAGTACTTC.

CDR3 loop: CASSIQGFSGELFF. The CDR3 nucleotides are TGTGCCAGCAGTATACAGGGATTTAGCGGGGAGCTGTTTTTT. The chain carries TRBV5-4 and TRBJ2-2, with TRBD1 as a possible D gene (6 bases). Trimming pared 5 bases from V and 7 bases from J, leaving 15 bases between. The CDR3 totals 14 residues. Germline V gives CDR1 SGHNT, CDR2 YYREEE (reference sequence).

This sequence joins TRBV27 and TRBJ2-1; D tentatively fits TRBD1 or TRBD2 (5 bases each). CDR1 and CDR2 from the germline V gene are MNHEY and SMNVEV (reference sequence). This CDR3 is built from 15 residues. V was cut by 4 bases and J by 7 bases, with 17 bases left in between. DNA for the CDR3: TGTGCCAGCAGTTCCGGGACGCCGACGTTGAATGAGCAGTTCTTC. Protein: CASSSGTPTLNEQFF.

The chain joins TRBV7-2 to TRBJ2-1; no clear D gene. CDR1 and CDR2 from the germline V gene are SGHTA and FQGNSA. Trimming left V 1 base short and J 1 base short, with 11 bases between. The length of the CDR3 is 16 residues. CDR3 DNA: TGTGCCAGCAGCTTAGAGGGCGCGGTATCCTACAATGAGCAGTTCTTC. Amino acids: CASSLEGAVSYNEQFF.

This rearrangement joins TRBV6-1 to TRBJ2-3; 9 nucleotides match TRBD2. CDR1 is MNHNS, CDR2 SASEGT, per germline. The CDR3 loop spans 16 amino acids. J lost 5 bases, V lost 4 bases, and 10 bases had no gene match. CDR3 region: CASSGGTSQFEDTQYF. CDR3 nucleotide sequence: TGTGCCAGCAGTGGGGGGACTAGCCAATTTGAAGATACGCAGTATTTT.

This sequence joins TRBV28 and TRBJ1-2; tentative D call: TRBD1 (6 bases). Trimming pared 4 bases from V and 2 bases from J, leaving 11 bases between. Germline lookup yields CDR1 MDHEN and CDR2 SYDVKM. The CDR3 is 14 residues long. CDR3 region: CASSSSGANYGYTF. CDR3 nucleotides: TGTGCCAGCAGTTCCTCGGGGGCGAACTATGGCTACACCTTC.

This rearrangement joins TRBV5-1 to TRBJ1-1, with D uncertain. The V and J ends lost 0 bases and 5 bases respectively, with 17 bases between them. This CDR3 spans 16 amino acids. Germline V lookup: CDR1 SGHRS, CDR2 YFSETQ. The CDR3 is CASSLEVGLGWTEAFF. The CDR3, as DNA: TGCGCCAGCAGCTTGGAGGTGGGCCTAGGGTGGACTGAAGCTTTCTTT.

The chain is built from TRBV4-1 and TRBJ2-2; 10 nucleotides match TRBD2. The CDR3 runs 17 residues. J gave up 2 bases and V 0 bases, and 3 bases lay outside the gene matches. CDR1 is MGHRA and CDR2 is YSYEKL in the germline V gene. In DNA, the CDR3 is TGCGCCAGCAGCCAAGATACACTAGCGGGAAACACCGGGGAGCTGTTTTTT. Its translation is CASSQDTLAGNTGELFF.

The rearrangement joins TRBV5-4 to TRBJ2-1, with TRBD1 identical over 12 bases. The ends lost 3 bases at V and 8 bases at J; junction bases unmatched: 6. This CDR3 region has 15 residues. CDR1 SGHNT and CDR2 YYREEE come from the germline V gene (reference sequence). The CDR3, as DNA: TGTGCCAGCAGCTCCGGGACAGGGGGCTGGGATGAGCAGTTCTTC. Its translation: CASSSGTGGWDEQFF.

This chain links TRBV5-5 with TRBJ2-3; TRBD1 is a possible D gene (7 bases). The CDR3 has 16 amino acids. The germline V gene encodes CDR1 SGHKS and CDR2 YYEKEE (reference sequence). V was trimmed by 7 bases and J by 2 bases, leaving 20 bases between them. The CDR3 loop reads CASSLLGGQLTDTQYF. In nucleotides, the CDR3 is TGTGCCAGCTCACTCCTCGGGGGACAGCTCACAGATACGCAGTATTTT.

The rearrangement uses TRBV2 and TRBJ1-3; 11 nucleotides line up with TRBD1. V shed 6 bases, J shed 0 bases, and the junction held 7 bases outside the gene matches. This CDR3 is built from 17 residues. Germline V CDR1 and CDR2: SNHLY, FYNNEI. The CDR3 region is CASRLPGQGVSGNTIYF. The CDR3 nucleotides are TGTGCCAGCAGGCTTCCGGGACAGGGGGTCTCTGGAAACACCATATATTTT.

The chain is built from TRBV28 and TRBJ2-7; 11 bases align to TRBD1. The germline V gene encodes CDR1 MDHEN and CDR2 SYDVKM. The ends lost 3 bases at V and 6 bases at J; junction bases unmatched: 7. CDR3 length: 15 amino acids. Written as DNA, the CDR3 is TGTGCCAGCAGTTTCCCCGGACAGGGGGCGGCCGAGCAGTACTTC. It translates to CASSFPGQGAAEQYF.

The V gene is TRBV11-1, the J gene TRBJ2-1, with D hard to call. Germline loops: CDR1 SGHAT, CDR2 FQDESV (reference sequence). The CDR3 totals 11 residues. V lost 3 bases and J lost 10, with 7 bases in between. In nucleotides, the CDR3 is TGTGCCAGCAGCTTGAATATCGAGCAGTTCTTC. It yields the protein CASSLNIEQFF.

The chain has TRBV13 and TRBJ1-2; D is undetermined. V dropped 5 bases and J dropped 2 bases, with 9 bases sitting between them. Germline CDR1 PRHDT, CDR2 FYEKMQ (reference sequence). The CDR3 loop spans 13 amino acids. The CDR3 spells CASSTDPNYGYTF. The CDR3 nucleotides read TGTGCCAGCAGCACGGACCCCAACTATGGCTACACCTTC.

The chain joins TRBV7-6 to TRBJ2-7; D unclear. V gave up 5 bases and J gave up 1 base, with 12 bases separating them. Germline V gene sequence: CDR1 SGHVS, CDR2 FNYEAQ. CDR3 length equals 14 residues. CDR3 sequence: CASSQRSRSYEQYF. CDR3 DNA sequence: TGTGCCAGCAGCCAACGGAGCCGGTCCTACGAGCAGTACTTC.

V usage is TRBV28 and J usage is TRBJ2-7, with TRBD1 identical over 8 bases. V gave up 5 bases and J gave up 0 bases; unmatched junction bases: 9. The germline V gene has CDR1 MDHEN and CDR2 SYDVKM. The CDR3 length is 16 residues. This chain's CDR3 is CASSPAGTGSSYEQYF. The CDR3 DNA reads as TGTGCCAGCAGTCCGGCCGGGACAGGCAGCTCCTACGAGCAGTACTTC.

The gene calls are TRBV21-1 and TRBJ2-4. TRBV21-1 represents a pseudogene. The CDR3 consists of 11 residues. CDR3 in DNA: TGTGCCAGCACCCCGGGGCCCCTTCAGTACTTC. Its translation: CASTPGPLQYF.

The V call is TRBV5-4, the J call TRBJ2-2, with 8 nucleotides matching TRBD2. With V trimmed by 4 bases and J by 3 bases, 17 bases remained unmatched. Germline lookup yields CDR1 SGHNT and CDR2 YYREEE (reference sequence). The CDR3 has 19 residues. The CDR3 here is CASSSGGWLAGPYTGELFF. In DNA form, the CDR3 reads TGTGCCAGCAGCAGTGGGGGATGGTTAGCGGGACCATACACCGGGGAGCTGTTTTTT.

This chain uses TRBV19 with TRBJ1-5; maybe TRBD1 (6 bases). The CDR3 spans 11 residues. Deletions cut 7 bases from V and 10 bases from J, with 11 bases between. Per germline, CDR1 LNHDA and CDR2 SQIVND (reference sequence). CDR3 bases: TGTGCCAGTAAAACACAGGGTCCCCAGCATTTT. Translating it yields CASKTQGPQHF.

This chain connects TRBV6-5 to TRBJ2-1; TRBD2 is a possible D gene (6 bases). This CDR3 is 16 amino acids long. Between the trimmed V and J ends, which lost 0 bases and 5 bases, there was a span of 14 bases. Germline assignment: CDR1 MNHEY and CDR2 SVGAGI. This chain's CDR3 is CASSYSREPNHNEQFF. DNA of the CDR3: TGTGCCAGCAGTTACTCCCGGGAGCCTAACCACAATGAGCAGTTCTTC.

V is TRBV7-2 and J is TRBJ2-2; a possible D gene is TRBD2 (6 bases). The CDR3 consists of 16 residues. The ends were cut back, 5 bases at V and 1 base at J, with 14 bases in the middle. Germline V CDR1 and CDR2: SGHTA, FQGNSA. The CDR3 nucleotides read TGTGCCAGCAGCCCCTACCTAGCGCTGAACACCGGGGAGCTGTTTTTT. Protein: CASSPYLALNTGELFF.

This clone was counted a single time. V usage is TRBV28 and J usage is TRBJ1-2, with 7 bases that match TRBD1. Germline trimming cut 7 bases from V and 2 bases from J; bases unmatched to any gene: 7. In germline, CDR1 is MDHEN, CDR2 SYDVKM. The CDR3 consists of 14 residues. The DNA of the CDR3 is TGTGCCAGCACCCTACAGGGGACCAACTATGGCTACACCTTC. Protein sequence: CASTLQGTNYGYTF.

The chain combines TRBV7-8 with TRBJ2-1; TRBD1 is a possible D gene (5 bases). V lost 1 base, J lost 9 bases, and 13 bases lay in between. This CDR3 is 14 amino acids long. CDR1 and CDR2 from the germline V gene are SGHVS and FQNEAQ. The CDR3 DNA sequence: TGTGCCAGCAGCTTAGATTTGACAGCAATTGAGCAGTTCTTC. Residues: CASSLDLTAIEQFF. Variable domain in full (rest from reference TRBV7-8 and TRBJ2-1): GAGVSQSPRYKVAKRGQDVALRCDPISGHVSLFWYQQALGQGPEFLTYFQNEAQLDKSGLPSDRFFAERPEGSVSTLKIQRTQQEDSAVYLCASSLDLTAIEQFFGPGTRLTVL.

This rearrangement joins TRBV25-1 to TRBJ2-5, with D uncertain. With 3 bases removed from V and 4 bases from J, the gap between germline ends came to 15 bases. The CDR3 has 15 residues. The germline CDR1 and CDR2 sequences are MGHDK and SYGVNS. The CDR3 DNA reads as TGTGCCAGCAGTGAGGTACAGTGGTCGAGAGAGACCCAGTACTTC. Encoded protein: CASSEVQWSRETQYF.